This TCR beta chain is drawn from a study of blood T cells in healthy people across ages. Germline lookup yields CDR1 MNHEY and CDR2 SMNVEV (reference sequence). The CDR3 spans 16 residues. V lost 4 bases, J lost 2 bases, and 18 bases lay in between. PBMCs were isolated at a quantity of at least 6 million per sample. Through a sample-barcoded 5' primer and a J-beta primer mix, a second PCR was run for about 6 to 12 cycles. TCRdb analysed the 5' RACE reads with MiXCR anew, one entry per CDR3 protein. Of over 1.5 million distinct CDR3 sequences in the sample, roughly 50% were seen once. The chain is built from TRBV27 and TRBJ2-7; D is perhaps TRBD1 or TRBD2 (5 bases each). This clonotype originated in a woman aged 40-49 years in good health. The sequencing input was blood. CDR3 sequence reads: CASSYTPGPLTYEQYF. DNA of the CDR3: TGTGCCAGCAGTTATACTCCGGGACCTCTAACCTACGAGCAGTACTTC.